This T cell receptor beta chain is from a study of technical replicates of blood from several donors. Germline V lookup: CDR1 MDHEN, CDR2 SYDVKM. Trimming pared 2 bases from V and 0 bases from J, leaving 10 bases between. The CDR3 consists of 15 residues. This clone appeared once. Profiling relied on immunoSEQ multiplex PCR, and the TCRdb table lists in-frame clones only, not all of them. The sample shows about 85,000 clones, approximately 94% of them seen only once. The sequencing input was T cells isolated from PBMCs. The receptor comes from a human donor in good health. The rearrangement uses TRBV28 and TRBJ1-1; possibly TRBD1 for D (6 bases). The CDR3 DNA sequence: TGTGCCAGCAGTTTAAGTTGGGACATGAACACTGAAGCTTTCTTT. This encodes CASSLSWDMNTEAFF.